This T cell receptor beta chain was sequenced in a study of STAT5B mutations in CD4+ large granular lymphocyte leukemia. Broader study findings: Roughly a quarter of private leukemic clonotypes occurred rarely in other patients' non-leukemic repertoires.

The assay was immunoSEQ multiplex PCR, and TCRdb's table has in-frame clones only and misses some. The sample gives roughly 21,000 clones, 60% to 80% of which show up once; about 30% is in the top ten. The CDR3 totals 16 residues. Germline loops: CDR1 SGHTA, CDR2 FQGNSA. After removal of 4 bases from V and 5 bases from J, the junction contained 11 bases not matched to a gene. Comment on this clone: No antigen is known for it.

What was sequenced was CD4+ T cells from blood buffy coats. The chain has TRBV7-2 and TRBJ2-5, with 9 bases matching TRBD2. This receptor was taken from a human donor in good health. The CDR3 is CASSSLLAGVGETQYF. The CDR3 DNA follows: TGTGCCAGCAGCTCCCTATTAGCGGGAGTGGGGGAGACCCAGTACTTC.